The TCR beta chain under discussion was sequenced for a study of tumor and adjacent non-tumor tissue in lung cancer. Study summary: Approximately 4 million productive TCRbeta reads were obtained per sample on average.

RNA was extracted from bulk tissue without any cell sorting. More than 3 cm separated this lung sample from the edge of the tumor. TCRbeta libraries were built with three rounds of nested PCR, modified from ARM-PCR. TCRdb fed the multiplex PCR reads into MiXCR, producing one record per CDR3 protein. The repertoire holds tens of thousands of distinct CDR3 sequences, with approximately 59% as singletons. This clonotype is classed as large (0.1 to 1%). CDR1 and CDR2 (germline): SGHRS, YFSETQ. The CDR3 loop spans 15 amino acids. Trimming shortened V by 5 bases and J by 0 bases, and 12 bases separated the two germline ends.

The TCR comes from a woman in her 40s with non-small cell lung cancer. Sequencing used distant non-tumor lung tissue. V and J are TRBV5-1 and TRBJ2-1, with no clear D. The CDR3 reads CASRSGSYSYNEQFF. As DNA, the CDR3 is TGCGCCAGCAGGTCCGGGTCTTACTCCTACAATGAGCAGTTCTTC.